The clone carrying this T cell receptor beta chain was observed a single time. Assay used: immunoSEQ multiplex PCR; TCRdb lists only in-frame clones, some missing. The sample consists of approximately 150,000 clones, roughly 90% of them appearing once. The data originate from a study of blood T cell repertoires in COVID-19. CDR3 length: 14 amino acids. The ends lost 1 base at V and 6 bases at J; junction bases unmatched: 4. Germline V gives CDR1 SNHLY, CDR2 FYNNEI. The TCR sequence derives from a woman in her sixties who had recovered from COVID-19. The chain is built from TRBV2 and TRBJ2-3, with 7 bases matching TRBD2. Sample: peripheral blood. CDR3 protein: CASSEGGGTDTQYF. CDR3 coding DNA: TGTGCCAGCAGTGAAGGGGGAGGGACGGATACGCAGTATTTT.